A single TCR beta chain is shown here with its context. The target antigen is unknown. This sample was included in a study of blood T cells in healthy people across ages. Study-level results: Because sorting was not performed, PBMCs prevented conclusive naive versus antigen-experienced comparison.

A sample-barcoded 5' primer and a J-beta primer mix were used in a second PCR of about 7 to 12 cycles. From the 5' RACE reads, TCRdb called clonotypes with MiXCR, one entry per CDR3 protein. Of over 1,500,000 distinct CDR3 sequences in the sample, just under 50% are singletons; the top ten hold approximately 2%. Each individual donor underwent a draw of ten milliliters of peripheral blood. V dropped 3 bases and J dropped 10 bases, with 9 bases sitting between them. Germline values: CDR1 KGHDR, CDR2 SFDVKD. CDR3 length: 12 residues. This chain connects TRBV24-1 to TRBJ2-1, with D perhaps TRBD2 (6 bases). The receptor was derived from a woman between 40 and 55 years old in good health. The sample taken for sequencing was blood. CDR3 nucleotide sequence: TGTGCCACCAGTGATCCCGCGGGGGAGCAGTTCTTC. It yields the protein CATSDPAGEQFF.